Here is one T cell receptor beta chain with its context. The record originates from a study of shared T cell receptors in the human thymus. Libraries were prepared by immunoSEQ multiplex PCR; TCRdb keeps only in-frame clonotypes and omits some of them. Of 630,000 or so clones detected, 80% to 90% appear once; the ten largest clones hold over 0.008%. The sample was also linked to a second study, of human thymus T cells. That work states: Resections from corrective heart surgery provided thymus tissue. Related studies noted strongly shared thymic repertoires across unrelated people.

This TCR was sampled from a boy in the first two years of life with a congenital heart defect. Source material: thymocytes.

Here the CDR3 reads CASSFLAGVEQYF. The CDR3 region has the DNA TGTGCCAGCAGTTTTCTCGCGGGAGTGGAGCAGTACTTC. The gene calls are TRBV27 and TRBJ2-7; TRBD2 matches 7 bases. Trimming removed 3 bases from V and 7 bases from J; junction bases left unmatched: 6. The CDR3 consists of 13 residues. Germline loops: CDR1 MNHEY, CDR2 SMNVEV (reference sequence).